This T cell receptor (beta chain) was retrieved from a study of post-analysis software for immune sequencing data. The study, taken as a whole, reports: Multiple sclerosis patients had significantly lower normalized Chao1 diversity than controls. The five TRBV segments detected at higher frequency in patients than in controls included TRBV5-6, TRBV5-1 and TRBV20-1.

Note on this clonotype: The antigen is undetermined.

Libraries were made from TCR beta cDNA, and they carried unique molecular identifiers. Input populations of about 0.95 to 10 million T cells gave rise to a few hundred thousand cDNA molecules. Each CDR3 protein gets one entry after TCRdb re-called the PCR reads with MiXCR. Of hundreds of thousands of distinct CDR3 sequences listed, approximately 60% were seen once; the top ten hold roughly 12%. Per germline, CDR1 SGHRS and CDR2 YFSETQ. V lost 3 bases to trimming and J lost 6 bases, with 18 bases between them. The CDR3 totals 16 residues. This sequence was found in a girl aged 2 to 9 with multiple sclerosis. The chain links TRBV5-1 to TRBJ2-2, with no clear D. Sequenced: blood. The CDR3 DNA sequence: TGCGCCAGCAGCTGGCCGGACCCACGACACCCCGGGGAGCTGTTTTTT. It specifies CASSWPDPRHPGELFF.